Following are 31 T cell receptor beta chains from one sample sequenced in a study of T-cell reconstitution after alpha-beta-depleted transplantation in children. Overall study results and limits: Among T cells one year after transplant, newly produced cells accounted for most counts and diversity.

This sample's TCRbeta library carried unique molecular identifier barcodes. TCRdb used MiXCR to reprocess the PCR reads, holding one entry per CDR3 protein. The table has fewer than 350,000 distinct CDR3 sequences, nearly 8% seen once; the top ten hold approximately 8.6%. No antigen is known for these receptors. Specimen: peripheral blood, collected 360 days after TCRalphabeta/CD19-depleted stem cell transplant. The receptors stem from a female patient aged 2-9 years who had a stem cell transplant for Fanconi anemia, so the T cells may come from the graft donor.

This clonotype has ten or more counts. V gene TRBV2 combines with J gene TRBJ1-5, with D perhaps TRBD1 (5 bases). The CDR3 length is 14 residues. V lost 3 bases, J lost 5 bases, and 11 bases lay in between. In germline, CDR1 is SNHLY, CDR2 FYNNEI. This CDR3 reads CASSESAGYQPQHF. In DNA, the CDR3 is TGTGCCAGCAGTGAGTCGGCAGGGTATCAGCCCCAGCATTTT.

The table lists this clonotype with many counts. The chain has TRBV5-1 and TRBJ2-3; the match to TRBD1 covers 7 bases. The CDR3 loop spans 14 amino acids. J lost 2 bases, V lost 4 bases, and 4 bases had no gene match. The germline V gene has CDR1 SGHRS and CDR2 YFSETQ. This chain's CDR3 is CASSTGAHTDTQYF. In DNA, the CDR3 is TGCGCCAGCAGCACAGGGGCGCACACAGATACGCAGTATTTT.

The table lists this clonotype with many counts. The genes are TRBV18 and TRBJ2-7; the D call may be TRBD1 or TRBD2 (5 bases each). The CDR3 has 14 amino acids. V lost 5 bases, J lost 3 bases, and 14 bases lay in between. CDR1 is KGHSH, CDR2 LQKENI, per germline. The CDR3 nucleotides read TGTGCCAGCTCATCCTCGGGACGCCTCTACGAGCAGTACGTC. Its translation: CASSSSGRLYEQYV.

V gene TRBV6-2 or TRBV6-3 combines with J gene TRBJ1-1; D is undetermined. V lost 0 bases and J lost 10, with 9 bases in between. This CDR3 is built from 12 residues. Germline-derived CDR1 and CDR2 are MNHEY and SVGEGT. The CDR3 DNA follows: TGTGCCAGCAGTTACTCTGTCCTTGGAGCTTTCTTT. This sequence encodes CASSYSVLGAFF.

This clonotype was seen repeatedly, ten times or more. The chain is built from TRBV3-1 and TRBJ2-1; D may be TRBD2 (6 bases). The CDR3 has 16 amino acids. Germline loops: CDR1 LGHDT, CDR2 YNNKEL (reference sequence). Trimming stripped 4 bases from V and 7 bases from J, with 20 bases between. The CDR3 DNA reads as TGTGCCAGCAGCCTCACTAGCAAGATCCCTACGAATGAGCAGTTCTTC. Encoded protein: CASSLTSKIPTNEQFF.

In its sample, this clonotype was seen many times. The chain carries TRBV7-9 and TRBJ2-5, with 11 bases fitting TRBD2. Germline CDR1 SEHNR, CDR2 FQNEAQ (reference sequence). CDR3 length: 17 residues. The ends lost 5 bases at V and 1 base at J; junction bases unmatched: 9. CDR3 DNA: TGTGCCAGCAGCCAAACCACCGGACTAGCGGGCCAAGAGACCCAGTACTTC. It is translated as CASSQTTGLAGQETQYF.

The chain combines TRBV20-1 with TRBJ2-3; TRBD1 or TRBD2 may be the D gene (6 bases each). V lost 5 bases, J lost 6 bases, and 33 bases lay in between. Germline CDR1 is DFQATT and CDR2 is SNEGSKA (reference sequence). This CDR3 is built from 19 residues. For the CDR3, the DNA is TGCAGTGCTCATTGGAGGAAGTGGGAGACGAGGGGGGAATCGGATACGCAGTATTTT. It is translated as CSAHWRKWETRGESDTQYF.

This clonotype was counted only a few times. V and J are TRBV6-1 and TRBJ2-3, with 8 positions matching TRBD2. Unmatched junction bases numbered 3, after V lost 6 bases and J lost 7 bases. Looked up from germline, CDR1 is MNHNS and CDR2 is SASEGT. The CDR3 spans 12 residues. The CDR3 DNA is TGTGCCAGCAGAGGGACTAGTTATACGCAGTATTTT. It yields the protein CASRGTSYTQYF.

This clonotype was detected many times. The chain carries TRBV20-1 and TRBJ1-5, with TRBD1 as a possible D gene (6 bases). The V gene's germline CDR1 is DFQATT and CDR2 SNEGSKA (reference sequence). This CDR3 spans 16 amino acids. Trimming left V 1 base short and J 6 bases short, with 19 bases between. CDR3 sequence (DNA): TGCAGTGCTAGAGGGGATCAGGGGTTTATGACTCAGCCCCAGCATTTT. Translating gives CSARGDQGFMTQPQHF.

On this clonotype itself: Given a much more abundant clone one base away, this may be a read error. The CDR3 is CASSVKGGNSYEQYV. CDR3 DNA: TGTGCCAGCAGTGTTAAGGGAGGAAACTCCTACGAGCAGTACGTC. The rearrangement uses TRBV6-1 and TRBJ2-7; D is possibly TRBD2 (6 bases). Germline values: CDR1 MNHNS, CDR2 SASEGT. This CDR3 contains 15 residues. V lost 4 bases and J 0 bases, leaving 13 bases between the germline ends.

There are many counts of this clonotype. The chain uses TRBV12-3 or TRBV12-4 and TRBJ2-7, with D perhaps matching TRBD1 or TRBD2 (7 bases each). V dropped 7 bases and J dropped 4 bases, with 17 bases sitting between them. The CDR3 runs 14 residues. CDR3 DNA: TGTGCCAGCACCCAGCAGGGGGGGCTGTACGAGCAGTACTTC. Translation gives CASTQQGGLYEQYF.

This clonotype was detected ten times or more. V usage is TRBV20-1 and J usage is TRBJ2-5, with D possibly TRBD1 on 6 matching bases. This CDR3 has 14 residues. CDR1 is DFQATT and CDR2 is SNEGSKA in the germline V gene (reference sequence). Trimming removed 2 bases at V and 3 bases at J, with 13 bases between. The CDR3 DNA is TGCAGTGCTAGAAGACAGGCGGAAAAAGAGACCCAGTACTTC. Amino acid sequence: CSARRQAEKETQYF.

There are many counts of this clonotype. The V call is TRBV5-1, the J call TRBJ1-1; D gene uncertain. Germline CDR1 SGHRS, CDR2 YFSETQ. CDR3 length: 12 residues. Deletions cut 7 bases from V and 3 bases from J, with 10 bases between. The CDR3 bases are TGCGCCAGCGGGGAACAGCACACTGAAGCTTTCTTT. Protein sequence: CASGEQHTEAFF.

This clonotype has a count of ten or more. The rearrangement joins TRBV7-9 to TRBJ2-1; no reliable D call. The germline V gene has CDR1 SEHNR and CDR2 FQNEAQ (reference sequence). The length of the CDR3 is 13 residues. Trimming pared 1 base from V and 8 bases from J, leaving 9 bases between. In DNA form, the CDR3 reads TGTGCCAGCAGCTTAGTTGGGGTGGATGAGCAGTTCTTC. Amino acids: CASSLVGVDEQFF.

In this sample, this clonotype turned up many times. One end of the junction fails to match germline, which may point to a read error. This chain uses TRBV27 with TRBJ2-1; D might be TRBD1 or TRBD2, each matching 5 bases. CDR3 length: 12 amino acids. Per the germline V gene, CDR1 is MNHEY and CDR2 is SMNVEV (reference sequence). The CDR3 spells CASSLSRGRWVF. CDR3 bases: TGTGCCAGCAGTTTATCGAGGGGCAGATGGGTCTTC.

This clonotype was counted only a few times. The CDR3 sequence: CASSLSPPGLDTGELFF. CDR3 DNA: TGTGCCAGCAGTTTATCCCCCCCTGGACTAGACACCGGGGAGCTGTTTTTT. The chain uses TRBV28 and TRBJ2-2; 7 nucleotides match TRBD2. The CDR3 extends over 17 amino acids. Germline-derived CDR1 and CDR2 are MDHEN and SYDVKM. V gave up 1 base and J gave up 3 bases; unmatched junction bases: 8.

This clonotype was seen many times. V is TRBV6-2 or TRBV6-3 and J is TRBJ2-3, with TRBD1 matching 7 bases. The CDR3 covers 14 residues. Germline loops: CDR1 MNHEY, CDR2 SVGEGT. V gave up 4 bases and J gave up 5 bases; unmatched junction bases: 6. CDR3 sequence reads: CASSWSRGRDTQYF. The CDR3 DNA follows: TGTGCCAGCAGTTGGTCAAGGGGGCGAGATACGCAGTATTTT.

This chain connects TRBV14 to TRBJ2-3; tentatively, D is TRBD2 (7 bases). This CDR3 comprises 16 residues. Germline assignment: CDR1 SGHDN and CDR2 FVKESK. V lost 1 base, J lost 5 bases, and 16 bases lay in between. Here the CDR3 reads CASSQGPGGLKDTQYF. DNA of the CDR3: TGTGCCAGCAGCCAAGGCCCGGGGGGCCTAAAAGATACGCAGTATTTT.

This clonotype was seen repeatedly, ten times or more. CDR3 bases: TGTGCCCTGCGTGGTGGGGTCGAGAATGAGCAGTTCTTC. As protein: CALRGGVENEQFF. The V and J genes are TRBV5-4 and TRBJ2-1; D call uncertain. Germline CDR1 reads SGHNT; CDR2 reads YYREEE (reference sequence). This CDR3 has 13 amino acids. Deletions cut 10 bases from V and 7 bases from J, with 18 bases between. Complete variable domain (other parts from reference TRBV5-4 and TRBJ2-1): ETGVTQSPTHLIKTRGQQVTLRCSSQSGHNTVSWYQQALGQGPQFIFQYYREEENGRGNFPPRFSGLQFPNYSSELNVNALELDDSALYLCALRGGVENEQFFGPGTRLTVL.

This chain links TRBV4-3 with TRBJ1-2, with 9 bases lining up with TRBD1. CDR1 is LGHNA, CDR2 YSLEER, per germline. This CDR3 contains 15 residues. Germline trimming cut 3 bases from V and 4 bases from J; bases unmatched to any gene: 6. This chain's CDR3 is CASSHLQGAIYGYTF. CDR3 in DNA: TGCGCCAGCAGCCATTTACAGGGGGCGATCTATGGCTACACCTTC.

The CDR3 loop is CASSPGLAGTRWNEQFF. CDR3 bases: TGCGCCAGCAGCCCAGGACTAGCGGGAACTCGATGGAATGAGCAGTTCTTC. The gene calls are TRBV5-1 and TRBJ2-1, with 12 bases that match TRBD2. Germline assignment: CDR1 SGHRS and CDR2 YFSETQ. J was trimmed by 7 bases and V by 4 bases; bases with no gene match: 12. The CDR3 runs 17 residues.

This clonotype was recorded at least ten times. The chain carries TRBV7-9 and TRBJ2-1, with no clear D. The V end was cut by 2 bases, the J end by 5 bases, with 1 base between. Germline CDR1 and CDR2: SEHNR and FQNEAQ (reference sequence). The CDR3 sequence is 11 residues long. The CDR3 DNA reads TGTGCCAGCAGCTTAAACAATGAGCAGTTCTTC. Translation gives CASSLNNEQFF. The full variable domain, its missing parts supplied by reference TRBV7-9 and TRBJ2-1, is DTGVSQNPRHKITKRGQNVTFRCDPISEHNRLYWYRQTLGQGPEFLTYFQNEAQLEKSRLLSDRFSAERPKGSFSTLEIQRTEQGDSAMYLCASSLNNEQFFGPGTRLTVL.

There are a few counts of this clonotype. The chain recombines TRBV21-1 with TRBJ2-7. TRBV21-1 is a pseudogene locus. The CDR3 runs to 16 residues. CDR3 DNA: TGTGCCAGCAGCAGAAACTCACGCCACTTCCCCTACGAGCAGTACGTC. This translates into CASSRNSRHFPYEQYV.

This clonotype has a count of ten or more. The chain has TRBV24-1 and TRBJ2-1, with D tentatively TRBD1 (6 bases). V was clipped by 3 bases and J by 3 bases, with 17 bases between them. The CDR3 is 17 residues long. The germline V gene has CDR1 KGHDR and CDR2 SFDVKD. CDR3 sequence (DNA): TGTGCCACCAGTGATCCCACACAGGGTACCCTCTACAATGAGCAGTTCTTC. Translation gives CATSDPTQGTLYNEQFF.

This clonotype was seen at least ten times. The rearrangement uses TRBV12-3 or TRBV12-4 and TRBJ2-5, with 14 bases matching TRBD2. The CDR3 is 15 residues long. After removal of 1 base from V and 5 bases from J, the junction contained 0 bases not matched to a gene. CDR3 sequence reads: CASSLGLAGGETQYF. CDR3 in DNA: TGTGCCAGCAGTTTAGGACTAGCGGGAGGGGAGACCCAGTACTTC.

This clonotype was recorded a few times. The rearrangement uses TRBV7-3 and TRBJ2-1; the D is unclear. This CDR3 contains 13 residues. V was pared by 5 bases and J by 5 bases, with 10 bases between. The germline V gene has CDR1 SGHTA and CDR2 FQGTGA. The CDR3 sequence is CASSLGAHNEQFF. The CDR3 nucleotides are TGTGCCAGCAGCCTCGGAGCACACAATGAGCAGTTCTTC.

This clonotype was recorded at least ten times. CDR3 in amino acids: CASSQGTSGRNTDTQYF. In DNA, the CDR3 is TGCGCCAGCAGCCAAGGGACTAGCGGGAGGAACACAGATACGCAGTATTTT. The rearrangement joins TRBV5-1 to TRBJ2-3; 15 nucleotides agree with TRBD2. Germline V CDR1 and CDR2: SGHRS, YFSETQ. The trim removed 4 bases at V and 2 bases at J, leaving 5 bases unmatched. CDR3 length equals 17 residues.

V is TRBV12-3 or TRBV12-4 and J is TRBJ1-5; D remains unclear. The CDR3 consists of 14 residues. Trimming removed 3 bases from V and 7 bases from J, with 13 bases in between. The CDR3, as DNA: TGTGCCAGCAGTTTTGGCTCGGTGAGACAGCCCCAGCATTTT. It yields the protein CASSFGSVRQPQHF.

The chain combines TRBV20-1 with TRBJ2-7, with no clear D. The germline V gene has CDR1 DFQATT and CDR2 SNEGSKA (reference sequence). Trimming took off 0 bases at V and 2 bases at J, with 14 bases between the two ends. The CDR3 has 15 residues. The CDR3 nucleotides read TGCAGTGCTAGAGACGCAAGCCAAACCGCCTACGAGCAGTACGTC. The encoded protein is CSARDASQTAYEQYV.

The table lists this clonotype with many counts. The rearrangement links TRBV6-2 or TRBV6-3 to TRBJ2-3, with D perhaps matching TRBD1 or TRBD2 (5 bases each). Between the trimmed V and J ends, which lost 4 bases and 6 bases, there was a span of 17 bases. Germline V gives CDR1 MNHEY, CDR2 SVGEGT. CDR3 length: 15 amino acids. The CDR3: CASSSGTQEVDTQYF. In DNA, the CDR3 is TGTGCCAGCAGTTCGGGGACCCAGGAGGTCGATACGCAGTATTTT.

This clonotype has a count of ten or more. V usage is TRBV6-1 and J usage is TRBJ2-4; 8 nucleotides match TRBD2. Germline CDR1 reads MNHNS; CDR2 reads SASEGT. The CDR3 has 18 amino acids. Unmatched junction bases numbered 16, after V lost 6 bases and J lost 3 bases. The CDR3 DNA sequence: TGTGCCAGCAGATTCGGGTTAACTAGCGGTAGATACAAAAACATTCAGTACTTC. Protein: CASRFGLTSGRYKNIQYF.